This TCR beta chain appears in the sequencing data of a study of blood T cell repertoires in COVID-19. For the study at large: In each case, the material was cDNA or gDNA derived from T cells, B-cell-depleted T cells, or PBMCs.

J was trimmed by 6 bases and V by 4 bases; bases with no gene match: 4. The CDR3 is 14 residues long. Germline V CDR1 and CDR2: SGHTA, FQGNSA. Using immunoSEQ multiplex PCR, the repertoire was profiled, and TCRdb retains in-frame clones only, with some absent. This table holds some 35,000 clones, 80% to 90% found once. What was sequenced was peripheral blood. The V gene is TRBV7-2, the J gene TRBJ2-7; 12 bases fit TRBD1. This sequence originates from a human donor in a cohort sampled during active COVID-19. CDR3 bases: TGTGCCAGCAGCTGGGGACAGGGGGCGAGCGAGCAGTACTTC. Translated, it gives CASSWGQGASEQYF. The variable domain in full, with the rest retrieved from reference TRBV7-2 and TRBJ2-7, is GAGVSQSPSNKVTEKGKDVELRCDPISGHTALYWYRQSLGQGLEFLIYFQGNSAPDKSGLPSDRFSAERTGGSVSTLTIQRTQQEDSAVYLCASSWGQGASEQYFGPGTRLTVT.